This T cell receptor beta chain was identified during a study of blood T cells in healthy people across ages. Whole-study results and caveats: Strong correlation linked observed beta diversity and percent naive T cells. Diversity of TCR beta per million T cells declined in a roughly linear way with age.

Comments on this clonotype: No antigen is known for it.

The CDR3 extends over 12 amino acids. The V gene lost 2 bases and the J gene lost 12 bases, with 14 bases spanning the gap. Per the germline V gene, CDR1 is DFQATT and CDR2 is SNEGSKA (reference sequence). Primed by a sample-barcoded 5' primer and a J-beta primer mix, a second PCR proceeded for roughly 7 to 12 cycles. TCRdb re-analysed the 5' RACE reads in MiXCR, keeping a single row per CDR3 protein. The table lists over 1,200,000 distinct CDR3 sequences, approximately 60% of them singletons. The sequenced sample was blood. The J gene is TRBJ2-1, the V gene TRBV20-1; tentative D call: TRBD2 (5 bases). The sequence came from a man younger than 30 in good health. The CDR3 DNA reads as TGCAGTGCTAGACCGGTGAGGGATGTGCAGTTCTTC. Translated, it gives CSARPVRDVQFF.